Sequencing of this TCR beta chain was carried out in a study of vaccination effects on CD4 cells after COVID-19. Within the ViraFEST assay, antigen-specific CD4+ T cells underwent expansion with viral peptide pools prior to sequencing. Cells that had been cultured for ten to eleven days were the source of isolated CD4+ T cells. Each vaccine recipient was nucleocapsid antibody negative and had no prior SARS-CoV-2 infection. A few million PBMC were seeded per well and grown in the presence of approximately 9.5 IU/ml IL-2 and 8 to 10 ug/ml peptides. General study findings and limits: In the late period after vaccination, infection- and vaccine-induced clones contracted markedly.

TCRdb's copy holds only in-frame clones and misses some; the assay was immunoSEQ multiplex PCR. Of roughly 23,000 clones detected, roughly 73% appear once; the ten largest clones hold 10% to 15%. Concerning this clone: Its antigen is undetermined.

Trimming took off 3 bases at V and 4 bases at J, with 20 bases between the two ends. The germline V gene encodes CDR1 LNHNV and CDR2 YYDKDF (reference sequence). The CDR3 is 17 residues long. This receptor was taken from a human donor who received a COVID-19 vaccine. V gene TRBV15 combines with J gene TRBJ2-3, with D tentatively TRBD1 (6 bases). Sequencing was performed on CD4+ T cells from PBMCs cultured with HCoV-229E spike peptides, taken before COVID-19 vaccination. Here the CDR3 reads CATSRALDRSAPDTQYF. As DNA, the CDR3 is TGTGCCACCAGCAGGGCGCTTGACAGGAGCGCCCCAGATACGCAGTATTTT.